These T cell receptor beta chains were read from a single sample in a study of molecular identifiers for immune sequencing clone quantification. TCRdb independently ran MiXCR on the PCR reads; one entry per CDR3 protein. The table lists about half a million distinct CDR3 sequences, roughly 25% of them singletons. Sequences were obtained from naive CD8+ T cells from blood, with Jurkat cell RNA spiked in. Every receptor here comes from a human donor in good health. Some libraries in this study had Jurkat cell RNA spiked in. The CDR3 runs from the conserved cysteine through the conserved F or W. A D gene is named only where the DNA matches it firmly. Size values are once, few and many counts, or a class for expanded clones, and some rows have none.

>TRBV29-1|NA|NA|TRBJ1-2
CSVEDGELWKGYTF
TGCAGCGTTGAAGATGGGGAGCTGTGGAAAGGCTACACCTTC
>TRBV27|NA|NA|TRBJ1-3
CASSLGRPGGNTKYF
TGTGCCAGCAGTTTGGGACGTCCCGGTGGAAACACCAAATATTTT
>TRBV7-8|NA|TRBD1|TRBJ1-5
CASSPIGQGHQPPHF
TGTGCCAGCAGCCCAATCGGACAGGGGCATCAGCCCCCGCATTTT
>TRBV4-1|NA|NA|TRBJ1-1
CASSQDSGVNTEAFF
TGCGCCAGCAGCCAAGACTCAGGAGTAAACACTGAAGCTTTCTTT
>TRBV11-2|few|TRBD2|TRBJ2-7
CASSLPQVAGGISSYEQYF
TGTGCCAGCAGCCTCCCCCAGGTAGCGGGGGGGATAAGCTCCTACGAGCAGTACTTC
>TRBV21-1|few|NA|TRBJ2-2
CASSDTSGETGELFF
TGTGCCAGCAGCGATACTAGCGGGGAGACCGGGGAGCTGTTTTTT
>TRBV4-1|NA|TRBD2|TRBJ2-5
CASSQDGLAGGPRETQYF
TGCGCCAGCAGCCAAGACGGGCTAGCGGGAGGGCCTCGAGAGACCCAGTACTTC
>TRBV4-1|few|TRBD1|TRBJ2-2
CASRSDRGGGELFF
TGCGCCAGCAGATCGGACAGGGGTGGCGGGGAGCTGTTTTTT
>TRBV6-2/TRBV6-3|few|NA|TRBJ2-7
CASSYGRISYEQYF
TGTGCCAGCAGTTACGGTAGGATTTCCTACGAGCAGTACTTC
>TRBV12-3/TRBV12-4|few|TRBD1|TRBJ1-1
CASSPTGRGTEAFF
TGTGCCAGCAGTCCGACAGGCAGGGGGACTGAAGCTTTCTTT
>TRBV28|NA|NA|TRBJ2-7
CATSRGTYEQYF
TGTGCCACCAGCAGGGGCACCTACGAGCAGTACTTC
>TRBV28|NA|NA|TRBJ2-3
CASNLIRGSGTDTQYF
TGTGCCAGCAACCTCATTCGGGGGAGCGGCACAGATACGCAGTATTTT
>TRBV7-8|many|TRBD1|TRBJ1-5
CASSLHFGTESNQPQHF
TGTGCCAGCAGCTTACATTTCGGGACAGAATCTAATCAGCCCCAGCATTTT
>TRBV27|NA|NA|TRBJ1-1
CASRDIIDTEAFF
TGTGCCAGCAGGGACATCATAGACACTGAAGCTTTCTTT
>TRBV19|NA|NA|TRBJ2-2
CASSMNGDTWELFF
TGTGCCAGTAGTATGAACGGGGACACCTGGGAGCTGTTTTTT
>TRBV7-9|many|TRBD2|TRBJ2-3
CASATSLAGYTDTQYF
TGTGCCAGCGCCACGTCCCTAGCGGGATACACAGATACGCAGTATTTT
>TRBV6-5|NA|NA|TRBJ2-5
CASSYTDSLETQYF
TGTGCCAGCAGTTACACTGATTCATTGGAGACCCAGTACTTC
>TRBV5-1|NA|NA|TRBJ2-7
CASSLDREGSYEQYF
TGCGCCAGCAGCTTGGACAGGGAGGGCTCCTACGAGCAGTACTTC
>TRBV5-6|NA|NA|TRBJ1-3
CASSLPDDGGDTIYF
TGTGCCAGCAGCCTACCGGACGATGGCGGAGACACCATATATTTT
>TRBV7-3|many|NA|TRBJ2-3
CASSSTTGPDTQYF
TGTGCCAGCAGCTCCACTACAGGGCCAGATACGCAGTATTTT
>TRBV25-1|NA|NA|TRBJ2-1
CASSPPGLGAYNEQFF
TGTGCCAGCAGTCCCCCGGGATTGGGGGCCTACAATGAGCAGTTCTTC
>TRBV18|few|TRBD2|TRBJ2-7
CASSPDSGRGLEQYF
TGTGCCAGCTCACCTGATAGCGGGAGGGGGCTGGAGCAGTACTTC
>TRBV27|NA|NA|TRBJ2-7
CASSLSTGSAYEQYF
TGTGCCAGCAGTTTATCGACCGGGTCTGCCTACGAGCAGTACTTC
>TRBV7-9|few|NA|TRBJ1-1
CASSPRVQEVTEAFF
TGTGCCAGCAGCCCGCGGGTACAGGAAGTCACTGAAGCTTTCTTT
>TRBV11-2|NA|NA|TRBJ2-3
CASSLDEGFVTDTQYF
TGTGCCAGCAGCTTAGATGAAGGGTTTGTCACAGATACGCAGTATTTT
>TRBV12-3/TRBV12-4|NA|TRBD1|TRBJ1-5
CASSPDRGREPQHF
TGTGCCAGCAGCCCGGACAGGGGTAGGGAGCCCCAGCATTTT
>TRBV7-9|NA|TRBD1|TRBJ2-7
CASSSGTGATSYEQYF
TGTGCCAGCAGCTCCGGGACAGGGGCTACCTCCTACGAGCAGTACTTC
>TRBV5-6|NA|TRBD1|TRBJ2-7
CASQMAGGYEQYF
TGTGCCAGTCAGATGGCAGGGGGTTACGAGCAGTACTTC
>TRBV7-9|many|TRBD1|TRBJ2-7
CASSSRDRDYEQYF
TGTGCCAGCAGCTCAAGGGACAGGGACTACGAGCAGTACTTC
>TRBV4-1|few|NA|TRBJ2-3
CASSQGLSYTDTQYF
TGCGCCAGCAGCCAGGGACTGTCGTACACAGATACGCAGTATTTT
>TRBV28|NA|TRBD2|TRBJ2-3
CASSFLGAGGPPDTQYF
TGTGCCAGCAGTTTCCTTGGGGCGGGAGGGCCCCCAGATACGCAGTATTTT
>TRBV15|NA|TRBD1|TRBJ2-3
CATSGTPGQGVTDTQYF
TGTGCCACCAGCGGGACTCCCGGACAGGGGGTTACAGATACGCAGTATTTT
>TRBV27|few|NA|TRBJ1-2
CASSWGAPGYGYTF
TGTGCCAGCAGTTGGGGGGCTCCTGGCTATGGCTACACCTTC
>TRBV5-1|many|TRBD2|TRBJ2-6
CASSLVLAIISGANVLTF
TGCGCCAGCAGCTTGGTACTAGCGATTATCTCTGGGGCCAACGTCCTGACTTTC
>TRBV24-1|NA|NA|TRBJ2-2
CATSDQSVSGGELFF
TGTGCCACCAGTGACCAAAGCGTATCCGGTGGGGAGCTGTTTTTT
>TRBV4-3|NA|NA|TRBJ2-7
CASSQGTTPIYEQYF
TGCGCCAGCAGCCAGGGTACAACGCCCATCTACGAGCAGTACTTC
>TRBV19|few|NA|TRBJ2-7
CASSISWEYEQYF
TGTGCCAGTAGTATTTCCTGGGAATACGAGCAGTACTTC
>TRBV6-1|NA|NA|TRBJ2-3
CASRDLQDTDTQYF
TGTGCCAGCAGGGACCTACAGGACACAGATACGCAGTATTTT
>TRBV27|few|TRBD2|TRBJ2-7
CASSWASGGSYEQYF
TGTGCCAGCAGTTGGGCTAGCGGGGGGTCCTACGAGCAGTACTTC
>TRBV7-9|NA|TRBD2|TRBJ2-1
CASSLEGTSGYNEQFF
TGTGCCAGCAGCTTAGAAGGGACTAGCGGGTACAATGAGCAGTTCTTC
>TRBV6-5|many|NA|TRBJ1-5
CASSSHSYSNQPQHF
TGTGCCAGCAGTTCCCACAGTTATAGCAATCAGCCCCAGCATTTT
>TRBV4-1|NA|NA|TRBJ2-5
CASSQDPEVGETQYF
TGCGCCAGCAGCCAAGATCCGGAGGTAGGAGAGACCCAGTACTTC
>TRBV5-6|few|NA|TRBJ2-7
CASSLTGRNYEQYF
TGTGCCAGCAGCCTGACAGGGAGGAACTACGAGCAGTACTTC
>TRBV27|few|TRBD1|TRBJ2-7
CASSLLGQGDYEQYF
TGTGCCAGCAGTCTCTTGGGACAGGGGGACTACGAGCAGTACTTC
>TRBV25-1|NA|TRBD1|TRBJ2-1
CASSAYTGAPYNEQFF
TGTGCCAGCAGTGCCTACACAGGGGCTCCCTACAATGAGCAGTTCTTC
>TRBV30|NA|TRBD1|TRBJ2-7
CAWSVWDRNYEQYF
TGTGCCTGGAGTGTATGGGACAGAAATTACGAGCAGTACTTC
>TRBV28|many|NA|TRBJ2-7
CASSPPWGSGYNSEQYF
TGTGCCAGCAGTCCACCCTGGGGGTCAGGTTACAACTCCGAGCAGTACTTC
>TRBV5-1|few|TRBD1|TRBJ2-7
CASSSYDRDNYEQYF
TGCGCCAGCAGCTCCTACGACAGGGACAACTACGAGCAGTACTTC
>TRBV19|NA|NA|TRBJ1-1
CASSISTNTEAFF
TGTGCCAGTAGTATAAGTACGAACACTGAAGCTTTCTTT
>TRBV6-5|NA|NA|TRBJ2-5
CARSYAPTAETQYF
TGTGCCCGCAGTTACGCGCCAACGGCGGAGACCCAGTACTTC
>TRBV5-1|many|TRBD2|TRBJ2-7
CASSWTSGSQDEQYF
TGCGCCAGCAGCTGGACTAGCGGGAGCCAGGACGAGCAGTACTTC
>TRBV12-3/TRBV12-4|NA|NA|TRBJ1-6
CASSPRGTSCNSPLHF
TGTGCCAGCAGTCCTCGGGGTACCTCCTGTAATTCACCCCTCCACTTT
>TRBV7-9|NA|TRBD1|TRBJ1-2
CASSSYQTGTDDYGYTF
TGTGCCAGCAGCTCTTACCAGACCGGGACAGACGACTATGGCTACACCTTC
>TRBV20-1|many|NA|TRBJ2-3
CSARTLVVTPTDTQYF
TGCAGTGCTCGCACCCTGGTGGTGACCCCGACAGATACGCAGTATTTT
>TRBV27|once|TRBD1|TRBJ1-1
CASSITGGLGTEAFF
TGTGCCAGCAGTATCACAGGGGGGTTGGGCACTGAAGCTTTCTTT
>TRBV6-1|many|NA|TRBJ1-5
CASSEGGRMGQPQHF
TGTGCCAGCAGTGAAGGCGGACGGATGGGTCAGCCCCAGCATTTT
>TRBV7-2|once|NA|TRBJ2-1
CASSLGPNAYNEQSF
TGTGCCAGCAGCTTAGGGCCGAACGCCTACAATGAGCAGTCCTTC